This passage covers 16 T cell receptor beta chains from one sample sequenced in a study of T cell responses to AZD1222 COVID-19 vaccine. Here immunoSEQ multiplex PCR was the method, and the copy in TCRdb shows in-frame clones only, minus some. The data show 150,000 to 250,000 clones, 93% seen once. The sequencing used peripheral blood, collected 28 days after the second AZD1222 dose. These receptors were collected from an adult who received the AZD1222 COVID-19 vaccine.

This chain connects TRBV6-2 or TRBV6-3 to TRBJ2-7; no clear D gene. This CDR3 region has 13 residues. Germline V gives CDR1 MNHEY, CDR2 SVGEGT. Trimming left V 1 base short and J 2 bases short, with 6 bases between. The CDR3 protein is CASSYYQPYEQYF. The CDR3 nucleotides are TGTGCCAGCAGTTACTACCAGCCCTACGAGCAGTACTTC.

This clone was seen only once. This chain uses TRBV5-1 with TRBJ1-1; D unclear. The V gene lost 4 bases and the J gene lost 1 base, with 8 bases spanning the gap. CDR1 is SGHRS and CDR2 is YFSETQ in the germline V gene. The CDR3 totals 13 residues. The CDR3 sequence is CASSKEGNTEAFF. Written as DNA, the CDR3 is TGCGCCAGCAGCAAAGAAGGGAACACTGAAGCTTTCTTT. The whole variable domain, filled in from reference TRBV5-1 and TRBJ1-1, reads KAGVTQTPRYLIKTRGQQVTLSCSPISGHRSVSWYQQTPGQGLQFLFEYFSETQRNKGNFPGRFSGRQFSNSRSEMNVSTLELGDSALYLCASSKEGNTEAFFGQGTRLTVV.

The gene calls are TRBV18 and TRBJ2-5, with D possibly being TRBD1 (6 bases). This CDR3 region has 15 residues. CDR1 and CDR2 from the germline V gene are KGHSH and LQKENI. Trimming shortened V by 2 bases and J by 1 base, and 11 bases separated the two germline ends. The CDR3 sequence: CASSPFSDSQETQYF. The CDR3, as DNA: TGTGCCAGCTCACCATTTTCGGACAGCCAAGAGACCCAGTACTTC.

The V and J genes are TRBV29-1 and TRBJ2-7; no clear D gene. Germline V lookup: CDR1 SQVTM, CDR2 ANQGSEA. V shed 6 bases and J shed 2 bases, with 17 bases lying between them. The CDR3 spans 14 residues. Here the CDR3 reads CSVETFSSTYEQYF. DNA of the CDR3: TGCAGCGTGGAGACGTTCTCGTCTACCTACGAGCAGTACTTC.

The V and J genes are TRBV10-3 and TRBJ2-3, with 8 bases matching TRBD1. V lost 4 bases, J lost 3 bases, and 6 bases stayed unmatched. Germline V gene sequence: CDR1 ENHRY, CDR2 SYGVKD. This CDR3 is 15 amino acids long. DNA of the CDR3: TGTGCCATCAGTGGGCAGGGGGCTTATACAGATACGCAGTATTTT. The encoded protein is CAISGQGAYTDTQYF.

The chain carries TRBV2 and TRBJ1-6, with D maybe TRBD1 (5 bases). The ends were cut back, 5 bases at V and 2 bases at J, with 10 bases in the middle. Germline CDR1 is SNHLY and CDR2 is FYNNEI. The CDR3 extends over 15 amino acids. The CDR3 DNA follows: TGTGCCAGCAGTTGGGACCGTGCCTATAATTCACCCCTCCACTTT. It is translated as CASSWDRAYNSPLHF.

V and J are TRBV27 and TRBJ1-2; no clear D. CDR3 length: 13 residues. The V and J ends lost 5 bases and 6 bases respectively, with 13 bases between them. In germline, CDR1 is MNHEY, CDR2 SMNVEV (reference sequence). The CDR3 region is CASSPGPRDGYTF. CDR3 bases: TGTGCCAGCAGTCCTGGGCCAAGGGATGGCTACACCTTC.

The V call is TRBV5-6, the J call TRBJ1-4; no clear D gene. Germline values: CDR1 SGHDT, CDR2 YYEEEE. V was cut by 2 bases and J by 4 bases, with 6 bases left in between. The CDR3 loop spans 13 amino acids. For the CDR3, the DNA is TGTGCCAGCAGCTTTGGGGTTAATGAAAAACTGTTTTTT. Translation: CASSFGVNEKLFF. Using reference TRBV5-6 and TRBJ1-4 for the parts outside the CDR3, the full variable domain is DAGVTQSPTHLIKTRGQQVTLRCSPKSGHDTVSWYQQALGQGPQFIFQYYEEEERQRGNFPDRFSGHQFPNYSSELNVNALLLGDSALYLCASSFGVNEKLFFGSGTQLSVL.

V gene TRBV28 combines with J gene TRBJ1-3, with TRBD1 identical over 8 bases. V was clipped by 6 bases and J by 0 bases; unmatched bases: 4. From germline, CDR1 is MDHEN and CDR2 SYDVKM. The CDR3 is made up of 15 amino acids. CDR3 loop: CASRQGVYSGNTIYF. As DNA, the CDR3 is TGTGCCAGCAGACAGGGGGTTTACTCTGGAAACACCATATATTTT.

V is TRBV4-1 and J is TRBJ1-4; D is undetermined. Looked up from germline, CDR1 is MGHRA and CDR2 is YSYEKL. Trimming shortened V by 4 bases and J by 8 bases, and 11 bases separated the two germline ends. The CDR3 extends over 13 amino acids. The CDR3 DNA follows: TGCGCCAGCAGCCTCACGCGGACCGAAAAACTGTTTTTT. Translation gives CASSLTRTEKLFF.

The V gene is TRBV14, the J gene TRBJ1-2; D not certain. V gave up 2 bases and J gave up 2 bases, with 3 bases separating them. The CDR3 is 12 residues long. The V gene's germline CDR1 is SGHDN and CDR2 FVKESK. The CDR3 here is CASSQRNYGYTF. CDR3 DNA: TGTGCCAGCAGCCAACGAAACTATGGCTACACCTTC.

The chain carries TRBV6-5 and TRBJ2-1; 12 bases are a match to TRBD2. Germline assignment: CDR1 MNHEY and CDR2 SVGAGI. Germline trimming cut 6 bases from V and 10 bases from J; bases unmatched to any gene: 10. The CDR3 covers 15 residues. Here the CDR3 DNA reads TGTGCCAGCAGCCCCCTAGCGGGGGGGCCGTTAGAGCAGTTCTTC. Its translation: CASSPLAGGPLEQFF.

The CDR3 nucleotides read TGCAGCGTTACACTTCAGGACAGAAAATACGAGCAGTACTTC. It codes for CSVTLQDRKYEQYF. The chain uses TRBV29-1 and TRBJ2-7; weak D call: TRBD1 (6 bases). V shed 5 bases and J shed 4 bases, with 18 bases lying between them. CDR1 is SQVTM and CDR2 is ANQGSEA in the germline V gene. This CDR3 region has 14 residues.

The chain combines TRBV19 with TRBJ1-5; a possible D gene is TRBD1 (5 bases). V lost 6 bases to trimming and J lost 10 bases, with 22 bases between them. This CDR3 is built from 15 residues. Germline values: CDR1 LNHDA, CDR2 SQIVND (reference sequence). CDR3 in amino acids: CASSLSRDPQTPQHF. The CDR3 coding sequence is TGTGCCAGTAGCCTGAGTCGGGACCCCCAAACTCCCCAGCATTTT.

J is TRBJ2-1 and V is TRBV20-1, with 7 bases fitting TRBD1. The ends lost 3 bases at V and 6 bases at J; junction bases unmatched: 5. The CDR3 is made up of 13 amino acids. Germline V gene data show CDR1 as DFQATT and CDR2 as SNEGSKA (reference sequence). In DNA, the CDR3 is TGCAGTGCTAGTTCTAGGGGGCTCAATGAGCAGTTCTTC. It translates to CSASSRGLNEQFF.

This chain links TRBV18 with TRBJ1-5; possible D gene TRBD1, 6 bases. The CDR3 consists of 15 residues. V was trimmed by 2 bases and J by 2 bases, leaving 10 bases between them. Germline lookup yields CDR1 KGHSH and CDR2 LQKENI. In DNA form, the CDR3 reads TGTGCCAGCTCACCAGGGGGCCAGGGCAATCAGCCCCAGCATTTT. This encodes CASSPGGQGNQPQHF.